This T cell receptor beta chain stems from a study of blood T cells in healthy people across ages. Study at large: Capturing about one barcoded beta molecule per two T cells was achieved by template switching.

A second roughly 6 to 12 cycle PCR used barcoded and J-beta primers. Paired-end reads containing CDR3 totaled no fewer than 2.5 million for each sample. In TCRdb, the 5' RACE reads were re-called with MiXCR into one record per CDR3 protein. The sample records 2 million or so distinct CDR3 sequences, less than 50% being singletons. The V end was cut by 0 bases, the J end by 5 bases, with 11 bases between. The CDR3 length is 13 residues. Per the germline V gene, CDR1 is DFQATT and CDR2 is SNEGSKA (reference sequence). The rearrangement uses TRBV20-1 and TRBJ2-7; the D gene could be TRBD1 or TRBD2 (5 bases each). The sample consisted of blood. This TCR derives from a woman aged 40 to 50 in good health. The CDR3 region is CSARDTGADEQYF. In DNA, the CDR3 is TGCAGTGCTAGAGATACCGGGGCCGACGAGCAGTACTTC.